These 12 T cell receptor beta chains were all obtained from the same sample, sequenced in a study of cytomegalovirus exposure and HLA in healthy donors. The primer mix had 60 Vbeta and 13 Jbeta primers. Clones were read by immunoSEQ multiplex PCR, and TCRdb kept only the in-frame ones, dropping some. Altogether about 120,000 clones are present, approximately 80% being singletons, with the ten largest covering around 1.9%. Sequenced: PBMCs. The receptors come from a man in his forties or fifties in good health and CMV-seronegative.

V and J are TRBV5-6 and TRBJ1-4; the match to TRBD1 covers 7 bases. V shed 4 bases and J 0 bases; nucleotides not matched to a gene: 12. CDR3 length: 18 amino acids. The germline V gene encodes CDR1 SGHDT and CDR2 YYEEEE. The chain's CDR3 is CASSAGQRPFATNEKLFF. Written as DNA, the CDR3 is TGTGCCAGCAGCGCGGGACAGAGGCCCTTTGCAACTAATGAAAAACTGTTTTTT.

The V and J genes are TRBV9 and TRBJ1-4, with TRBD1 as a possible D gene (5 bases). CDR1 is SGDLS, CDR2 YYNGEE, per germline. Trimming removed 3 bases from V and 8 bases from J, with 20 bases in between. CDR3 length equals 16 residues. The chain's CDR3 is CASSAEVGGTGEKLFF. The CDR3 nucleotides read TGTGCCAGCAGCGCAGAGGTCGGGGGGACGGGGGAAAAACTGTTTTTT.

This chain joins TRBV7-2 and TRBJ1-1; weak D call: TRBD1 (6 bases). The CDR3 extends over 15 amino acids. Germline V lookup: CDR1 SGHTA, CDR2 FQGNSA. V lost 5 bases and J lost 0, with 13 bases in between. CDR3 amino acids: CASSVGQLLNTEAFF. The DNA of the CDR3 is TGTGCCAGCAGCGTAGGACAGCTACTGAACACTGAAGCTTTCTTT.

V usage is TRBV7-9 and J usage is TRBJ1-1, with D unclear. This CDR3 comprises 13 residues. The germline V gene has CDR1 SEHNR and CDR2 FQNEAQ (reference sequence). With 5 bases removed from V and 2 bases from J, the gap between germline ends came to 9 bases. This CDR3 reads CASSASSNTEAFF. CDR3 coding DNA: TGTGCCAGCAGCGCATCGAGTAACACTGAAGCTTTCTTT.

The rearrangement uses TRBV9 and TRBJ2-2, with D possibly TRBD2 on 5 matching bases. The CDR3 spans 16 residues. In germline, CDR1 is SGDLS, CDR2 YYNGEE. The germline V and J ends were trimmed by 0 bases and 1 base, with 10 bases remaining between them. The CDR3 sequence: CASSVDQRRNTGELFF. CDR3 DNA sequence: TGTGCCAGCAGCGTAGATCAGCGGAGGAACACCGGGGAGCTGTTTTTT.

The rearrangement links TRBV6-5 to TRBJ2-7, with 9 bases matching TRBD2. The CDR3 is 14 residues long. Germline CDR1 and CDR2: MNHEY and SVGAGI. V shed 5 bases and J 7 bases; nucleotides not matched to a gene: 9. The CDR3 loop is CASSNSGSIWEQYF. CDR3 DNA: TGTGCCAGCAGTAATAGCGGGAGCATCTGGGAGCAGTACTTC.

The genes are TRBV14 and TRBJ2-3, with 8 positions matching TRBD2. This CDR3 has 16 residues. Trimming at V came to 4 bases and at J to 1 base, leaving 7 bases not matched to a gene. Germline CDR1 reads SGHDN; CDR2 reads FVKESK. The CDR3 region is CASSPTPGLGTDTQYF. Here the CDR3 DNA reads TGTGCCAGCAGCCCAACGCCGGGACTAGGCACAGATACGCAGTATTTT.

V gene TRBV11-3 combines with J gene TRBJ2-2; D possibly corresponds to TRBD1 (6 bases). CDR1 is SGHNT and CDR2 is YENEEA in the germline V gene. The CDR3 loop spans 19 amino acids. The V end was cut by 4 bases, the J end by 5 bases, with 26 bases between. The chain's CDR3 is CASSSWTESGAYGTGELFF. The CDR3 coding sequence is TGTGCCAGCAGCTCATGGACAGAGTCAGGGGCCTACGGGACCGGGGAGCTGTTTTTT.

This clone was seen a handful of times. The chain recombines TRBV29-1 with TRBJ1-3; the match to TRBD1 covers 9 bases. This CDR3 region has 14 residues. The germline gives CDR1 SQVTM, CDR2 ANQGSEA. J lost 2 bases, V lost 6 bases, and 5 bases had no gene match. The CDR3 reads CSVTGQGTGNTIYF. The CDR3 region has the DNA TGCAGCGTAACGGGACAGGGAACTGGAAACACCATATATTTT.

This clone was found a few times. V usage is TRBV4-1 and J usage is TRBJ1-6; the D is unclear. V lost 0 bases and J 10 bases, leaving 16 bases between the germline ends. This CDR3 has 16 amino acids. Germline assignment: CDR1 MGHRA and CDR2 YSYEKL. CDR3 region: CASSQEDRPGLSPLHF. CDR3 nucleotides: TGCGCCAGCAGCCAAGAGGATCGCCCGGGATTGTCACCCCTCCACTTT.

J is TRBJ2-4 and V is TRBV7-2, with 7 bases lining up with TRBD1. The CDR3 spans 16 residues. The V gene end was trimmed by 5 bases and the J gene end by 1 base; junction bases not matched to a gene: 8. In germline, CDR1 is SGHTA, CDR2 FQGNSA. The CDR3 DNA is TGTGCCAGCAGCCCGAATCCAGGGGGTGCCAAAAACATTCAGTACTTC. This gives the protein CASSPNPGGAKNIQYF.

The rearrangement links TRBV5-4 to TRBJ2-7; D remains ambiguous. CDR3 length: 13 residues. Germline V gene data show CDR1 as SGHNT and CDR2 as YYREEE (reference sequence). The V gene lost 1 base and the J gene lost 5 bases, with 10 bases spanning the gap. As DNA, the CDR3 is TGTGCCAGCAGCTTGTCTAGTCGTAACGAGCAGTACTTC. Its translation: CASSLSSRNEQYF.